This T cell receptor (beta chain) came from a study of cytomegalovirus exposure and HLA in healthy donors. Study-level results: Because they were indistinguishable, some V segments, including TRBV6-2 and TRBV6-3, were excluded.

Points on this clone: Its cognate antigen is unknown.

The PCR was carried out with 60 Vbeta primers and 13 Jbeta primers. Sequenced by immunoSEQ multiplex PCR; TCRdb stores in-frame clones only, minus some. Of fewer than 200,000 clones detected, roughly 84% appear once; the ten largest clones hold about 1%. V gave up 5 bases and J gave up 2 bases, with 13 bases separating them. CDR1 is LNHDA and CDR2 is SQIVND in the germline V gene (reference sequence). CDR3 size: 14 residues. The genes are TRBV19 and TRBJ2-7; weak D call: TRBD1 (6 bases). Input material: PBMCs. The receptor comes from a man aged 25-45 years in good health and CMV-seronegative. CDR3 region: CASSSRTATYEQYF. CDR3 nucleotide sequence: TGTGCCAGTAGTTCAAGGACAGCCACCTACGAGCAGTACTTC.